This T cell receptor beta chain came from a study of blood T cell repertoires in COVID-19. Across the whole study: Researchers got acute and convalescent COVID-19 samples from the United States, Italy and Spain. T cells, B-cell-depleted T cells, or PBMCs provided the cDNA or gDNA that served as material.

This clone was picked up one time. Original data processing: Estimates of nucleated cell counts were drawn from the amplification of reference gene primers. Assay used: immunoSEQ multiplex PCR; TCRdb lists only in-frame clones, some missing. That table is the source of V, J and clone size, and D and trimming were worked out from the DNA. The sample consists of over 35,000 clones, approximately 88% of them appearing once. The germline CDR1 and CDR2 sequences are ENHRY and SYGVKD. This CDR3 spans 15 amino acids. V dropped 8 bases and J dropped 5 bases, with 21 bases sitting between them. The source material was peripheral blood. The chain couples TRBV10-3 to TRBJ2-5; D perhaps matches TRBD2 (5 bases). The receptor was derived from a man between 50 and 59 years old with acute or convalescent COVID-19. The CDR3 spells CAIAVERSRPETQYF. For the CDR3, the DNA is TGTGCCATCGCCGTGGAGCGGAGCCGGCCGGAGACCCAGTACTTC.